This T cell receptor beta chain was observed in a study of cytomegalovirus exposure and HLA in healthy donors. 13 Jbeta primers and 60 Vbeta primers were used for the PCR. Generated by immunoSEQ multiplex PCR, the TCRdb table keeps only in-frame clones and is missing some. The sample includes approximately 130,000 clones, roughly 82% of them seen just once. V trimming: 0 bases; J trimming: 4 bases; junction bases outside the gene matches: 2. CDR1 and CDR2 from the germline V gene are LNHDA and SQIVND (reference sequence). This CDR3 contains 15 residues. Sequenced material: PBMCs. V and J are TRBV19 and TRBJ2-1; 8 bases line up with TRBD2. The receptor comes from a man between 45 and 60 years old in good health and CMV-seronegative. The CDR3 DNA follows: TGTGCCAGTAGTATAGAAGCGGGGGCTTACAATGAGCAGTTCTTC. It encodes CASSIEAGAYNEQFF.